This T cell receptor beta chain was captured in a study of tissue T cells after allogeneic stem cell transplantation (dated by TCRdb to 2022 to 2024). At the level of the whole study: All GVHD patients received grafts from donors, several unmodified and three CD34-selected to deplete T cells. When multiple samples of a tissue existed, pathologist review of H&E sections prioritized samples with histologically apparent lymphocytes for sequencing. The human arm was conducted as a prospective observational study, and neither blinding nor randomization was performed. The study profiled TCR beta repertoires across many tissues from research autopsies of patients with and without GVHD, plus mouse models of GVHD.

What the study reported, not specific to this receptor: The study did not establish which tissue TCRs were alloreactive or antigen-specific, and some clones may have been host cells that persisted. Blood and spleen T cells captured only a limited portion of the TCR repertoire detected in tissues, in both patients and mice. A small and clinically heterogeneous patient cohort was studied, and sampling depth was acknowledged as a limitation. Not many T cell clones showed up in more than one patient, yet clustering based on motifs uncovered repertoire signatures that were shared across patients in a tissue-specific way. Within patients, how anatomically similar the tissues were was a key factor in shaping TCR repertoire composition, regardless of disease or transplant status.

The method was the immunoSEQ multiplex PCR assay. Adaptive Biotechnologies performed TCRbeta CDR3 sequencing at survey depth and reported CDR3 sequences, V/J genes, productive frequency, and template counts. Amplification of TCR beta CDR3 regions was performed from genomic DNA rather than from RNA. The study's processing was this. Pairwise repertoire overlap between tissues was quantified with Jensen-Shannon divergence, where 1 means complete divergence and 0 identical. Tissues were grouped by single-linkage agglomerative hierarchical clustering of pairwise JSD values, and the clustering results were shown as dendrograms. GLIPH2 was run on all patient samples with simulation_depth 1000, kmer_min_depth 3 and cdr3_length_cutoff 8, and groups with more than two unique CDR3s were retained. A standardized tissue-overlap score was calculated by extrapolating Jaccard GLIPH-group overlap across patients to a standard repertoire size of 1000 clones. Associations of diversity with clinical or experimental variables used linear mixed-effect models with tissue fixed effects and individual random effects. The table comes from immuneACCESS by way of TCRdb, which keeps in-frame sequences with V and J called. Part of the clones is missing from these tables; in studies checked, under half for an unresolved V gene and the rest for unknown reasons. That table supplies the V and J calls and clone size; D and trimming were determined from the DNA. This sample has thousands of clones in its table, and roughly 64% of those were observed once. Of the sample, around 23% falls within the top ten clones.

The time point label, read with the paper, signifies: human tissue collected at research (rapid) autopsy. Over a roughly 3-year period, several adult allo-HCT recipients who had steroid-refractory GVHD were prospectively enrolled in a research-autopsy study. All GVHD patients had gastrointestinal GVHD and received several lines of GVHD-directed therapy; a few also had skin involvement. After a median post-mortem interval of approximately nine hours, the autopsy tissues collected included GI sites spanning esophagus to rectum, along with liver, skin and lymphoid organs including spleen. Autopsy specimens were bisected, with one portion flash-frozen in liquid nitrogen and the rest formalin-fixed; GI outer muscle layers were removed. To extract genomic DNA from frozen tissues, either the Mag-Bind Blood & Tissue DNA HDQ 96 Kit on a Chemagic 360 or the DNeasy Blood & Tissue Kit was used. Because of concern about red blood cell contamination, extracted DNA underwent additional purification with the Genomic DNA Clean & Concentrator-25 kit.

This clone was counted between two and nine times. No antigen is known for it. The record has no base qualities; no much larger clone is one base away. The CDR1 and CDR2 encoded by the germline V gene (reference sequence) are SEHNR and FQNEAQ. The germline V end is reduced by 4 bases and the J end by 7 bases; junction bases left unmatched: 10. The cysteine opens and the phenylalanine closes a CDR3 of 15 amino acids. The DNA shown is the 45-base CDR3, in frame from base 1. This sequence originates from a male patient older than 55 with steroid-refractory graft-versus-host disease after an allogeneic stem cell transplant. Some T cells may be donor cells from the graft after a transplant. Here the chain combines TRBV7-9 and TRBJ1-1; 9 bases in the junction line up with TRBD1. This specimen consisted of jejunal tissue, obtained at autopsy. The CDR3 protein sequence reads: CASSSSGTGLVEAFF. The sequenced DNA is TGTGCCAGCAGCTCCTCCGGGACAGGGCTGGTTGAAGCTTTCTTT.